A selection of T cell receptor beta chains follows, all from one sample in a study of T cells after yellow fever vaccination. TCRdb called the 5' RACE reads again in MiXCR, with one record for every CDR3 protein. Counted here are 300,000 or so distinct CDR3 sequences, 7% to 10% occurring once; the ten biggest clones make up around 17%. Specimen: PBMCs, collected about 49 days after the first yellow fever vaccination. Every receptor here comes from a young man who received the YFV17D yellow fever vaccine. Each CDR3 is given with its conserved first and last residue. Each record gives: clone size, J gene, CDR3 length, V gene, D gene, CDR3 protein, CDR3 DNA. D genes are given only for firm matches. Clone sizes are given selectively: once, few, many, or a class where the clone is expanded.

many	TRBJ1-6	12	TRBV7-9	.	CASSSGSVPLHF	TGTGCCAGCAGCTCCGGGAGTGTACCCCTCCACTTT
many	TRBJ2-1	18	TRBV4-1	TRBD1	CASSRTGQAGTAYNEQFF	TGCGCCAGCAGCAGGACAGGGCAGGCGGGAACTGCTTACAATGAGCAGTTCTTC
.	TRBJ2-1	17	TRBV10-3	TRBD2	CAISESVLGGGKDEQFF	TGTGCCATCAGTGAGTCAGTGCTCGGCGGGGGAAAGGATGAGCAGTTCTTC
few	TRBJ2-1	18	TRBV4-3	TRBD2	CASSQERTRTSGGGEQFF	TGCGCCAGCAGCCAAGAAAGGACGCGGACTAGCGGGGGGGGTGAGCAGTTCTTC
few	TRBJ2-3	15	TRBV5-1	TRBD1	CASSFGQGRSDTQYF	TGCGCCAGCAGCTTCGGACAGGGCCGATCAGATACGCAGTATTTT
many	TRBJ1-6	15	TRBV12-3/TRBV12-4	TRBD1	CASSQGGTYNSPLHF	TGTGCCAGCAGTCAGGGGGGAACCTATAATTCACCCCTCCACTTT
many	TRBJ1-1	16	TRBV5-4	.	CASSRPFLKQGTEAFF	TGTGCCAGCAGCCGTCCTTTTTTAAAACAGGGTACTGAAGCTTTCTTT
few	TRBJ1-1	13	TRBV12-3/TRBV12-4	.	CASSQRVYTEAFF	TGTGCCAGCAGCCAAAGGGTATACACTGAAGCTTTCTTT
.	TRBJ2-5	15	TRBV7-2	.	CASSLGWADQETQYF	TGTGCCAGCAGCTTAGGTTGGGCAGACCAAGAGACCCAGTACTTC
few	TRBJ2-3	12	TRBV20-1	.	CSAEPGVEAQYF	TGCAGTGCTGAGCCTGGCGTGGAGGCGCAGTATTTT
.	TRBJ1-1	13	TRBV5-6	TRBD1	CASSLGQGDEAFF	TGTGCCAGCAGCTTGGGACAGGGGGATGAAGCTTTCTTT
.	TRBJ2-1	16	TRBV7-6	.	CASSPRQGGSYNEQFF	TGTGCCAGCAGCCCGCGCCAGGGGGGCTCCTACAATGAGCAGTTCTTC
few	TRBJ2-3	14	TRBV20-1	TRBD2	CSARLAGGVDTQYF	TGCAGTGCTAGACTAGCGGGGGGGGTAGATACGCAGTATTTT
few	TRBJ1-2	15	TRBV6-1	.	CAGHYGNEQFDGYTF	TGTGCAGGTCATTACGGGAACGAACAATTCGATGGCTACACCTTC
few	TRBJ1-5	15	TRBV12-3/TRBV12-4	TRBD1	CASSLRRTGGQPQHF	TGTGCCAGCAGTTTAAGGCGGACAGGGGGACAGCCCCAGCATTTT
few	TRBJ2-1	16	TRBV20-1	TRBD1	CSARDGQGISYNEQFF	TGCAGTGCTAGAGACGGACAGGGAATCTCCTACAATGAGCAGTTCTTC
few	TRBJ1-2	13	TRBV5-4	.	CASSLDPEAGYTF	TGTGCCAGCAGCTTGGACCCTGAGGCTGGCTACACCTTC
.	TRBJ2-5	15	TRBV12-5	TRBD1	CASGQSGTGMETQYF	TGTGCTAGTGGCCAATCCGGGACAGGGATGGAGACCCAGTACTTC
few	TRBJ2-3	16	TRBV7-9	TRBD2	CASSLLAGGLGDTQYF	TGTGCCAGCAGCTTACTAGCGGGGGGGCTTGGAGATACGCAGTATTTT
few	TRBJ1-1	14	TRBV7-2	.	CASSLSLGWAKAFF	TGTGCCAGCAGCTTATCCCTCGGGTGGGCGAAAGCTTTCTTT
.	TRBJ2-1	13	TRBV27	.	CASSWGGRNEQFF	TGTGCCAGCAGCTGGGGAGGAAGGAATGAGCAGTTCTTC
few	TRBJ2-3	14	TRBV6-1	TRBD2	CASSGLAGADTQYF	TGTGCCAGCTCCGGACTAGCGGGGGCGGATACGCAGTATTTT
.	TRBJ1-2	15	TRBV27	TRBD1	CASSLSLGQNYGYTF	TGTGCCAGCAGTTTATCGTTGGGACAGAACTATGGCTACACCTTC
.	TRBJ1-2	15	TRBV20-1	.	CSARDVLGAVGGYTF	TGCAGTGCTAGAGATGTTTTAGGGGCTGTAGGAGGCTACACCTTC
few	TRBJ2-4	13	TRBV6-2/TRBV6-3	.	CASSYGSQSIQYF	TGTGCCAGCAGTTACGGCAGTCAGTCCATTCAGTACTTC
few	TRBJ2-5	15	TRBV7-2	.	CASSPTGAPMKTQYF	TGTGCCAGCAGCCCTACTGGCGCACCCATGAAGACCCAGTACTTC
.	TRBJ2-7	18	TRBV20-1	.	CSARVSRAGISPKDEQYF	TGCAGTGCTAGAGTTAGTAGGGCTGGGATTAGTCCTAAGGACGAGCAGTACTTC
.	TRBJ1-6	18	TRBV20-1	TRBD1	CSARGLGAENRGHSPLHF	TGCAGTGCTAGAGGTTTAGGGGCAGAAAATAGGGGGCATTCACCCCTCCACTTT
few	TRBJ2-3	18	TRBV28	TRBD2	CASTLTSRGLDLPDTQYF	TGTGCCAGCACCCTCACGTCCAGGGGACTAGACCTACCAGATACGCAGTATTTT
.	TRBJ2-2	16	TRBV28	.	CASSLLQAARTGELFF	TGTGCCAGCAGTCTCTTACAGGCGGCGCGCACCGGGGAGCTGTTTTTT
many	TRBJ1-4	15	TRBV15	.	CATSKSVRGNEKLFF	TGTGCCACCAGCAAATCCGTTAGGGGGAACGAAAAACTGTTTTTT
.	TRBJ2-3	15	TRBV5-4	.	CASTEQLLSTDTQYF	TGTGCCAGCACTGAACAGCTTCTCAGCACAGATACGCAGTATTTT
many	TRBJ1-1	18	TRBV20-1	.	CSARRSVEHLNMNTEAFF	TGCAGTGCTAGAAGATCGGTGGAACACCTAAACATGAACACTGAAGCTTTCTTT
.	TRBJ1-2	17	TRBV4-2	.	CASSQVHSPGTNYGYTF	TGTGCCAGCAGCCAAGTCCACTCACCGGGAACTAACTATGGCTACACCTTC
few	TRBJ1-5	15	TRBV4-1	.	CASSQGDPSNQPQHF	TGCGCCAGCAGCCAAGGGGATCCTAGCAATCAGCCCCAGCATTTT